The following is a T cell receptor beta chain sequence with its context. The data originate from a study of blood T cell repertoires in COVID-19. Overall study context: Both acute and convalescent COVID-19 samples were obtained from the United States, Italy and Spain.

From germline, CDR1 is MDHEN and CDR2 SYDVKM. The CDR3 runs to 16 residues. V gave up 8 bases and J gave up 3 bases, with 23 bases separating them. Methods used by the authors: For nucleated cells, counts were estimated from reference gene primer amplification. Using immunoSEQ multiplex PCR, the repertoire was profiled, and TCRdb retains in-frame clones only, with some absent. The V and J calls and clone size are taken from that table; D and trimming were inferred from the DNA. The sample lists tens of thousands of clones, roughly 89% seen once, with less than 30% in the top ten. The V call is TRBV28, the J call TRBJ2-7, with D maybe TRBD2 (6 bases). This receptor was identified in a man aged 55 to 70 with active or convalescent COVID-19. The material sequenced was peripheral blood. The CDR3 nucleotides read TGTGCCAGCCCCCCTCGGGGGTTTGTCCGGAACTACGAGCAGTACTTC. This codes for CASPPRGFVRNYEQYF.